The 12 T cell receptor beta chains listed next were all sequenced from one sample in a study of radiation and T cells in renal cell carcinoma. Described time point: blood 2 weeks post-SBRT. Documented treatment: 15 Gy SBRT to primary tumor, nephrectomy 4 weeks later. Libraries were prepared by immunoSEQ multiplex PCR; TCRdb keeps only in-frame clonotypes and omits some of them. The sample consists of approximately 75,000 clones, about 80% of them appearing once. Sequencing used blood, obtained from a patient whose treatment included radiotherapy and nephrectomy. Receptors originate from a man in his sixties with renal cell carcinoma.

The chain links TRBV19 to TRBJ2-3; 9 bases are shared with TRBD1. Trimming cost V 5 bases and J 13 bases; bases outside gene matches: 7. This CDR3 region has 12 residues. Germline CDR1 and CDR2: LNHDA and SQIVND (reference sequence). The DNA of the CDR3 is TGTGCCAGTAGTTACCGGGACAGGGCAAAGTATTTT. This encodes CASSYRDRAKYF.

CDR3 region: CASSDGGASFQETQYF. CDR3 nucleotide sequence: TGTGCCAGCAGTGATGGGGGGGCGAGTTTCCAAGAGACCCAGTACTTC. The chain couples TRBV2 to TRBJ2-5; D perhaps matches TRBD2 (7 bases). This CDR3 is built from 16 residues. CDR1 is SNHLY, CDR2 FYNNEI, per germline. V was trimmed by 3 bases and J by 1 base, leaving 15 bases between them.

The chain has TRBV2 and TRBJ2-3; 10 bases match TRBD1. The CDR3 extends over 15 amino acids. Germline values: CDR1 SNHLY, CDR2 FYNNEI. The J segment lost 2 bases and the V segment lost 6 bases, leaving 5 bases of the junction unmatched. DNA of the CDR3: TGTGCCAGCAGCGGGGGACAGGGGTCCACAGATACGCAGTATTTT. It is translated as CASSGGQGSTDTQYF.

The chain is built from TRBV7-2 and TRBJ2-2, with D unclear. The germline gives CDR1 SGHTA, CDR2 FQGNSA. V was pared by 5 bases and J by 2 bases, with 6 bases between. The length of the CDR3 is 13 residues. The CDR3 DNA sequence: TGTGCCAGCAGCCATGAAAACACCGGGGAGCTGTTTTTT. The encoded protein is CASSHENTGELFF.

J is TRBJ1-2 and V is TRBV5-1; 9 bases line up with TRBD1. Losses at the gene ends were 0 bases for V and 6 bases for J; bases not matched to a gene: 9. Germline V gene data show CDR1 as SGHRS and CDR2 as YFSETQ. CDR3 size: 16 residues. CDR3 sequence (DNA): TGCGCCAGCAGCTTGGATACGACAGGGGGGAAGGATGGCTACACCTTC. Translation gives CASSLDTTGGKDGYTF. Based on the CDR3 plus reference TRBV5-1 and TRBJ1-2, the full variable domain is KAGVTQTPRYLIKTRGQQVTLSCSPISGHRSVSWYQQTPGQGLQFLFEYFSETQRNKGNFPGRFSGRQFSNSRSEMNVSTLELGDSALYLCASSLDTTGGKDGYTFGSGTRLTVV.

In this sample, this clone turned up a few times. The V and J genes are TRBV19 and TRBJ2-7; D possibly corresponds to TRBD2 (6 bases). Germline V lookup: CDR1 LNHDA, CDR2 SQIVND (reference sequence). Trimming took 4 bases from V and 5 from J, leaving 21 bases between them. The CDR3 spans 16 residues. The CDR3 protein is CASSSPGTPTENEQYF. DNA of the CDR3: TGTGCCAGTAGTAGCCCCGGGACTCCGACTGAGAACGAGCAGTACTTC.

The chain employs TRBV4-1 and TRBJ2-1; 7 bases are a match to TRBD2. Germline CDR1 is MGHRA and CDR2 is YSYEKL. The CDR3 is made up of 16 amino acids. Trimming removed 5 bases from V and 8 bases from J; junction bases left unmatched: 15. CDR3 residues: CASSVNWPPRGDEQFF. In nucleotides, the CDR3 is TGCGCCAGCAGCGTAAACTGGCCACCCCGGGGGGATGAGCAGTTCTTC.

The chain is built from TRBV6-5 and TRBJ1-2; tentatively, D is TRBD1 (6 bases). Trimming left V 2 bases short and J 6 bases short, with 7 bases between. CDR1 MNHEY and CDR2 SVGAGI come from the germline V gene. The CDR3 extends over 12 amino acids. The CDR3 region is CASSYTGNGYTF. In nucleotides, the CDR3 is TGTGCCAGCAGTTACACAGGGAATGGCTACACCTTC.

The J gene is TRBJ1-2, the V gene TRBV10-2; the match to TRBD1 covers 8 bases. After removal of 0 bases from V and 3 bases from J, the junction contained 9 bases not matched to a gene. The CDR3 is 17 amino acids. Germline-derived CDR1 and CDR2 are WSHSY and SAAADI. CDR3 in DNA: TGCGCCAGCAGTGAGTCGCCCAGGGGGCGCAGTGACTATGGCTACACCTTC. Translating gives CASSESPRGRSDYGYTF.

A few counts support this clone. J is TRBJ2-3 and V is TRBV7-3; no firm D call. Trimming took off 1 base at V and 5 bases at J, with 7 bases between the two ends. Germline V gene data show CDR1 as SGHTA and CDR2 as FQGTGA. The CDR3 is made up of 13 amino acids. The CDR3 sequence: CASSLMWGDTQYF. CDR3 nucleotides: TGTGCCAGCAGCTTAATGTGGGGAGATACGCAGTATTTT.

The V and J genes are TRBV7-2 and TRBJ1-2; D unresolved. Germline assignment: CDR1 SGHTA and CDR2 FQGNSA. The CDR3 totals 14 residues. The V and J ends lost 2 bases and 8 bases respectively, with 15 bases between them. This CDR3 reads CASSLIVGDLGYTF. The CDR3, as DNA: TGTGCCAGCAGCTTAATCGTAGGTGACTTGGGCTACACCTTC.

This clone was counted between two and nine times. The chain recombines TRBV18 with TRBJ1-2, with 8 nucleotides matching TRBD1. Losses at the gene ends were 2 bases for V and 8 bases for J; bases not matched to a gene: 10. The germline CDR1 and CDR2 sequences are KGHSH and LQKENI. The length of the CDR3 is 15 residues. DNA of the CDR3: TGTGCCAGCTCACCAAGAGACCCAGGGGGCGAAGGCTACACCTTC. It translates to CASSPRDPGGEGYTF.